This TCR beta chain derives from a study of OX40 agonist ivuxolimab in advanced cancers. A note on the overall study: The costimulatory receptor OX40 (CD134) was targeted by ivuxolimab, a fully human IgG2 agonistic monoclonal antibody. The monotherapy dose-escalation portion (N ≈ 50 patients) of the phase I ivuxolimab trial is reported in the paper. In the dose-escalation cohort, 82.7% of patients were male, and the mean age was roughly 60 years, with a range of about 23 to 90. Intravenous ivuxolimab was administered to patients every 2 weeks at six dose levels: 0.01, 0.1, 0.3, 1.5, 3 and 10 mg/kg. Prior anti-PD-1, anti-PD-L1 or anti-CTLA-4 therapy was permitted, and checkpoint inhibitors had been received by less than 45% of dose-escalation patients. Peripheral TCRbeta sequencing was intended to test whether TCR sequence diversity was altered and clonal T-cell expansion was caused by ivuxolimab. Of the 50 to 55 patients in dose escalation, some 20 had hepatocellular carcinoma, roughly 15 had melanoma, 9 had renal cell carcinoma and 9 had head and neck cancer. Three dose-escalation patients achieved partial responses, one with hepatocellular carcinoma and two with cutaneous melanoma.

The trial excluded patients who had a history of autoimmune disease or who were on systemic immunosuppression. Peripheral blood for TCR sequencing was drawn from every dose cohort at baseline, at cycle 4 day 1 and at cycle 7 day 1. Samples were obtained from an open-label, multicenter, first-in-human phase I dose-escalation trial of ivuxolimab. The trial enrolled adults with locally advanced or metastatic head and neck squamous cell, hepatocellular, melanoma or renal cell carcinoma. Before TCR sequencing, CD4+ and CD8+ T cells were separately sorted from peripheral blood. This clone appeared a few times. Its antigen remains undetermined. Within one base of it there is no much larger clone, and no base qualities were kept. What the research found in general, with its limitations: In the 0.1-3.0 mg/kg groups, partial responders were among the patients with the lowest normalized peripheral clonal expansion, particularly in CD8+ T cells. At doses from 0.1 to 3.0 mg/kg, clonal expansion was seen in both CD4+ and CD8+ blood T cells between baseline and week 6. Low levels of normalized T-cell clonal expansion were also shown by some nonresponding patients. After ivuxolimab, CD8+ T cells had more expanded clones than CD4+ T cells on average. Antigen specificity was not determined for the clonally expanded peripheral T cells.

Genomic DNA was extracted from sorted cells for sequencing of the TCRbeta CDR3 region. TCRbeta CDR3 regions were sequenced using the immunoSEQ Assay. TCRdb limited this immuneACCESS table to in-frame rearrangements with V and J called. A share of clones is missing; checked studies link under half to unresolved V genes, and the rest is unexplained. This sample gives tens of thousands of clones in total; more than 80% of them show up just once. 4.5% to 5% of the sample is held by the ten biggest clonotypes. The cysteine opens and the phenylalanine closes a CDR3 of 17 amino acids. Of the read, only the CDR3 DNA is kept; its 51 bases are in frame from base 1. CDR1 and CDR2 were assigned from the germline V gene as SGHTA and FQGNSA. V lost 2 bases and J lost 0 bases; the stretch between them is 11 bases long.

Material: CD4+ or CD8+ T cells sorted from blood, obtained in a trial of the OX40 agonist ivuxolimab. The V and J segments used are TRBV7-2 and TRBJ2-6; a tentative D match to TRBD1 spans 6 bases. The receptor was isolated from an adult with an advanced solid tumor such as melanoma, head and neck, liver or kidney cancer. The CDR3 reads CASSLRTAYSGANVLTF. DNA sequence: TGTGCCAGCAGCTTAAGGACAGCCTACTCTGGGGCCAACGTCCTGACTTTC. Where the CDR3 stops, the reference TRBV7-2 and TRBJ2-6 genes take over; the full variable domain is GAGVSQSPSNKVTEKGKDVELRCDPISGHTALYWYRQSLGQGLEFLIYFQGNSAPDKSGLPSDRFSAERTGGSVSTLTIQRTQQEDSAVYLCASSLRTAYSGANVLTFGAGSRLTVL.